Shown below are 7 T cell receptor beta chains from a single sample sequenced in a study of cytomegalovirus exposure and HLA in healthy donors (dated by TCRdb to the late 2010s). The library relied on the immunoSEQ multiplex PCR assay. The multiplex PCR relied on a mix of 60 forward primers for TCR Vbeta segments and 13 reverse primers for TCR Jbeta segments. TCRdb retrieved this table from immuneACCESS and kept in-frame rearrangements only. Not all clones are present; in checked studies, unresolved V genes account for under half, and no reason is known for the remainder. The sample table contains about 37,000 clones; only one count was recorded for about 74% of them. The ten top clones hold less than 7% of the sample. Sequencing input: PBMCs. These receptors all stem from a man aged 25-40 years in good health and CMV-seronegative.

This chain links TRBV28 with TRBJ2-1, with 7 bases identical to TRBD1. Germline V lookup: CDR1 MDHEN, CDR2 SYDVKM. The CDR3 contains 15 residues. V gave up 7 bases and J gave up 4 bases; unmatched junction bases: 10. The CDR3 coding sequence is TGTGCCAGCAATCGTGTAGGGACAGCTTACAATGAGCAGTTCTTC. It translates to CASNRVGTAYNEQFF.

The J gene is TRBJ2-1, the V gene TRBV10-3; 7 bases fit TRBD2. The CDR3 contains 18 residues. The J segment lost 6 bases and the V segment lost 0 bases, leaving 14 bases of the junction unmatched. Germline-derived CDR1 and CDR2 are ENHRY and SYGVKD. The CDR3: CAISESPRAGSNSNEQFF. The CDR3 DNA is TGTGCCATCAGTGAGTCTCCTAGAGCGGGGAGTAATAGCAATGAGCAGTTCTTC.

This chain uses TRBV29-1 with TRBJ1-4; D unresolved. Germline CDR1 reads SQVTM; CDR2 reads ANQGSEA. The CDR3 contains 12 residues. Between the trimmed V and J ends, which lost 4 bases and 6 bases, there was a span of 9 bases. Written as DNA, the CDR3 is TGCAGCGTTGTCGGTTTAGATGAAAAACTGTTTTTT. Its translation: CSVVGLDEKLFF.

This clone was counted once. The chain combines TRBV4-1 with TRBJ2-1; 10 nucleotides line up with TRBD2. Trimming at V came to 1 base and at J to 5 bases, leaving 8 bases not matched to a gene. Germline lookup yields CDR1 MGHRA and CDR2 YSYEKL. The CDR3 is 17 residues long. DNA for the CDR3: TGCGCCAGCAGCCAAGCTAACGTAGCGGGAGGTAACAATGAGCAGTTCTTC. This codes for CASSQANVAGGNNEQFF.

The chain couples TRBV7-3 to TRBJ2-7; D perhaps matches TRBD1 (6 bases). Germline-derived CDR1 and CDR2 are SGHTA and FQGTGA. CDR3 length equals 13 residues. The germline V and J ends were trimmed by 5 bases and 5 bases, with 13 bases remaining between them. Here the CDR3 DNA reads TGTGCCAGCAGCCCACAGGGTCCCCACGAGCAGTACTTC. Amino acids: CASSPQGPHEQYF.

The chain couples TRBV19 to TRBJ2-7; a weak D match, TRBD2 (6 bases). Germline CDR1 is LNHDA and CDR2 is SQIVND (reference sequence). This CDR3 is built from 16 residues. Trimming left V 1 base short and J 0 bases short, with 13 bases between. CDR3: CASSIAGGASSYEQYF. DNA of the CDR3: TGTGCCAGTAGTATAGCTGGAGGGGCCAGCTCCTACGAGCAGTACTTC.

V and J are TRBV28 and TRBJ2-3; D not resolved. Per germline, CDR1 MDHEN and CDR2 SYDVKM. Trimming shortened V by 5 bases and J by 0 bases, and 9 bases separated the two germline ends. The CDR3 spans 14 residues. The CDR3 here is CASSPSMSTDTQYF. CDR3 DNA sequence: TGTGCCAGCAGTCCATCCATGAGCACAGATACGCAGTATTTT.